This T cell receptor beta chain was observed in a study of blood T cell repertoires in COVID-19. About the research overall: There were acute and convalescent COVID-19 samples, and they came from the United States, Italy and Spain. Nucleic acid was either cDNA or gDNA, and it came from T cells, B-cell-depleted T cells, or PBMCs.

The CDR3 consists of 14 residues. Trimming took 1 base from V and 5 from J, leaving 11 bases between them. From germline, CDR1 is SGHTA and CDR2 FQGNSA. In the original analysis: Reference gene primer amplification gave nucleated cell count estimates. Method: immunoSEQ multiplex PCR; TCRdb's copy keeps in-frame clones and lacks some. V, J and clone size are those of that table, while D and trimming were read from the DNA. Among 70,000 to 80,000 clones, about 90% were seen once, and the ten largest hold over 15%. Input material: peripheral blood. The clonotype comes from an elderly man in a cohort sampled during active COVID-19. This chain links TRBV7-2 with TRBJ2-5; D perhaps matches TRBD1 (6 bases). CDR3 amino acids: CASSLGSGAETQYF. The CDR3 region has the DNA TGTGCCAGCAGCTTAGGCTCAGGGGCGGAGACCCAGTACTTC.